Below, 17 T cell receptor beta chains from the same sample are listed, as sequenced in a study of PD-L1 blockade in urothelial cancer. Time point here: peripheral blood 6 weeks after treatment start. Produced via immunoSEQ multiplex PCR; TCRdb's table is partial and in-frame only. Of around 33,000 clones detected, 89% appear once; the ten largest clones hold under 9.5%. The input for sequencing was PBMCs, taken around atezolizumab (anti-PD-L1) treatment. These receptor sequences come from a man at least 80 years old with urothelial cancer.

The J gene is TRBJ2-2, the V gene TRBV28; weak D call: TRBD1 (6 bases). Per germline, CDR1 MDHEN and CDR2 SYDVKM. Trimming took 7 bases from V and 3 from J, leaving 9 bases between them. The CDR3 totals 13 residues. The CDR3 sequence: CASIQGHTGELFF. For the CDR3, the DNA is TGTGCCAGCATTCAGGGGCACACCGGGGAGCTGTTTTTT.

The chain uses TRBV30 and TRBJ2-3; a weak D match, TRBD1 (7 bases). Trimming took 1 base from V and 3 from J, leaving 14 bases between them. CDR3 size: 15 residues. Germline V gene data show CDR1 as GTSNPN and CDR2 as SVGIG (reference sequence). The DNA of the CDR3 is TGTGCCTGGAGTGGGGGGGACAGACAAACAGATACGCAGTATTTT. Encoded protein: CAWSGGDRQTDTQYF.

V gene TRBV19 combines with J gene TRBJ1-2; D gene unclear. This CDR3 has 13 residues. Germline CDR1 LNHDA, CDR2 SQIVND (reference sequence). The V end was cut by 5 bases, the J end by 6 bases, with 13 bases between. The CDR3: CASSLSTTHGYTF. CDR3 in DNA: TGTGCCAGTAGTCTATCAACTACCCATGGCTACACCTTC.

The gene calls are TRBV27 and TRBJ2-3; 7 nucleotides match TRBD2. Germline CDR1 reads MNHEY; CDR2 reads SMNVEV (reference sequence). This CDR3 contains 15 residues. Germline trimming cut 4 bases from V and 1 base from J; bases unmatched to any gene: 5. The chain's CDR3 is CASSSRLAGTDTQYF. CDR3 sequence (DNA): TGTGCCAGCAGTTCTAGGCTAGCGGGCACAGATACGCAGTATTTT.

The rearrangement joins TRBV9 to TRBJ1-3, with D possibly being TRBD1 (5 bases). CDR1 is SGDLS, CDR2 YYNGEE, per germline. V lost 4 bases to trimming and J lost 0 bases, with 11 bases between them. CDR3 length: 15 amino acids. CDR3 sequence: CASSLGGFSGNTIYF. The DNA of the CDR3 is TGTGCCAGCAGCCTCGGGGGGTTCTCTGGAAACACCATATATTTT.

This clone was counted once. The V and J genes are TRBV11-3 and TRBJ2-2; D is unclear. Between the trimmed V and J ends, which lost 3 bases and 6 bases, there was a span of 8 bases. Germline V gene sequence: CDR1 SGHNT, CDR2 YENEEA. The length of the CDR3 is 13 residues. Written as DNA, the CDR3 is TGTGCCAGCAGCTTGTTTATCGCCGGGGAGCTGTTTTTT. Protein product: CASSLFIAGELFF.

This chain connects TRBV14 to TRBJ2-3; 11 nucleotides line up with TRBD2. CDR1 is SGHDN and CDR2 is FVKESK in the germline V gene. CDR3 length: 17 residues. The V segment lost 4 bases and the J segment 4 bases; nucleotides outside the gene matches: 10. DNA for the CDR3: TGTGCCAGCAGCCCCTTTTTACTAGCGGGAGCCGCAGATACGCAGTATTTT. It is translated as CASSPFLLAGAADTQYF.

V is TRBV6-6 and J is TRBJ2-5, with D possibly being TRBD2 (5 bases). The CDR3 runs 15 residues. CDR1 MNHNY and CDR2 SVGAGI come from the germline V gene (reference sequence). V gave up 0 bases and J gave up 5 bases, with 13 bases separating them. As DNA, the CDR3 is TGTGCCAGCAGTTACTCCCCTCGGGGTCACGAGACCCAGTACTTC. Translating it yields CASSYSPRGHETQYF.

This clone was counted between two and nine times. The chain employs TRBV30 and TRBJ1-1, with D possibly TRBD1 on 6 matching bases. CDR1 is GTSNPN, CDR2 SVGIG, per germline (reference sequence). V gave up 4 bases and J gave up 5 bases, with 8 bases separating them. The CDR3 length is 11 residues. Here the CDR3 DNA reads TGTGCCTGGACTCAGGGGACTGAAGCTTTCTTT. Translated: CAWTQGTEAFF.

The rearrangement uses TRBV6-5 and TRBJ2-3, with TRBD2 matching over 14 bases. The germline V gene has CDR1 MNHEY and CDR2 SVGAGI. This CDR3 contains 16 residues. With 0 bases clipped from V and 4 bases from J, the junction kept 0 bases outside the gene matches. The CDR3 sequence is CASSYSTSGRADTQYF. Here the CDR3 DNA reads TGTGCCAGCAGTTACTCGACTAGCGGGAGGGCAGATACGCAGTATTTT.

This clone was recorded only once. The CDR3 region is CASSSALAGGYYNEQFF. For the CDR3, the DNA is TGTGCCAGCAGCTCAGCACTAGCGGGAGGCTACTACAATGAGCAGTTCTTC. The chain links TRBV7-6 to TRBJ2-1, with TRBD2 matching 12 bases. Germline-derived CDR1 and CDR2 are SGHVS and FNYEAQ. CDR3 size: 17 residues. V lost 4 bases, J lost 3 bases, and 7 bases stayed unmatched.

The CDR3 nucleotides are TGCGCCAGCAGCTTGGCCCCCCGCATTGGGAGGGAGGGCGGGGAGCTGTTTTTT. This encodes CASSLAPRIGREGGELFF. The rearrangement uses TRBV5-1 and TRBJ2-2; 7 nucleotides align to TRBD2. This CDR3 contains 18 residues. The V gene end was trimmed by 0 bases and the J gene end by 7 bases; junction bases not matched to a gene: 15. Looked up from germline, CDR1 is SGHRS and CDR2 is YFSETQ.

The chain combines TRBV11-2 with TRBJ1-4; D gene ambiguous. Germline V lookup: CDR1 SGHAT, CDR2 FQNNGV. The CDR3 covers 15 residues. V lost 5 bases, J lost 5 bases, and 15 bases lay in between. The CDR3 sequence: CASSRSATGNEKLFF. The CDR3 nucleotides are TGTGCCAGCAGCCGCTCGGCGACGGGGAATGAAAAACTGTTTTTT. The full variable domain, completed using reference TRBV11-2 and TRBJ1-4, is EAGVAQSPRYKIIEKRQSVAFWCNPISGHATLYWYQQILGQGPKLLIQFQNNGVVDDSQLPKDRFSAERLKGVDSTLKIQPAKLEDSAVYLCASSRSATGNEKLFFGSGTQLSVL.

V usage is TRBV6-5 and J usage is TRBJ1-3; D call uncertain. Germline CDR1 reads MNHEY; CDR2 reads SVGAGI. The CDR3 is made up of 16 amino acids. With 2 bases removed from V and 4 bases from J, the gap between germline ends came to 15 bases. CDR3 protein: CASSYLGEGRGNTIYF. The CDR3 DNA sequence: TGTGCCAGCAGTTACCTGGGAGAGGGAAGAGGAAACACCATATATTTT.

The gene calls are TRBV19 and TRBJ2-1, with TRBD2 matching 13 bases. The CDR3 has 15 amino acids. The germline CDR1 and CDR2 sequences are LNHDA and SQIVND (reference sequence). Germline trimming cut 5 bases from V and 6 bases from J; bases unmatched to any gene: 4. The CDR3 here is CASSPLAGGGNEQFF. The CDR3 nucleotides read TGTGCCAGTAGTCCACTAGCGGGAGGGGGCAATGAGCAGTTCTTC.

J is TRBJ1-3 and V is TRBV11-2, with a tentative D call TRBD1 (6 bases). The CDR3 extends over 17 amino acids. Germline values: CDR1 SGHAT, CDR2 FQNNGV. V was trimmed by 2 bases and J by 0 bases, leaving 14 bases between them. CDR3: CASSLRRQGFSGNTIYF. The DNA for the CDR3 is TGTGCCAGCAGCTTAAGGCGGCAGGGGTTCTCTGGAAACACCATATATTTT.

This clone was recorded once. The rearrangement uses TRBV5-1 and TRBJ1-4; 10 positions agree with TRBD1. V trimming: 0 bases; J trimming: 10 bases; junction bases outside the gene matches: 6. The V gene's germline CDR1 is SGHRS and CDR2 YFSETQ. This CDR3 has 15 residues. The chain's CDR3 is CASSLDGTGDGKLFF. The CDR3 DNA follows: TGCGCCAGCAGCTTGGATGGGACAGGGGACGGAAAACTGTTTTTT.